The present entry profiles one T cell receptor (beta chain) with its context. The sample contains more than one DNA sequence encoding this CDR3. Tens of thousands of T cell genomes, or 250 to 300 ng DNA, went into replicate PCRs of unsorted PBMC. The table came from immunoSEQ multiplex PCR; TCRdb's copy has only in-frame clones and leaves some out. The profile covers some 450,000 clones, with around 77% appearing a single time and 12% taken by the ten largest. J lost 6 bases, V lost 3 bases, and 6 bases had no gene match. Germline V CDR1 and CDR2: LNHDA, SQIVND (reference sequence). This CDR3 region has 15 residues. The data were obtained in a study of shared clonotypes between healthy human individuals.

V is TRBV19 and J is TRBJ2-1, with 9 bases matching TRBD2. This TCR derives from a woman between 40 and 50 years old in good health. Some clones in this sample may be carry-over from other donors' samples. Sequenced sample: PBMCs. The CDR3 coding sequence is TGTGCCAGTAGTATCCCGGGACTAGCTGGCAATGAGCAGTTCTTC. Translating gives CASSIPGLAGNEQFF.